Below are 4 T cell receptor beta chains sequenced from a single sample in a study of shared clonotypes between healthy human individuals. Sequencing used immunoSEQ multiplex PCR; TCRdb keeps in-frame clones, though not all of them. The sample records around 990,000 clones, roughly 80% being singletons. Sequencing was done on a sample of memory CD4+ T cells from PBMCs. As to subset: CD45RA-negative fraction. The source is a man in his late teens or twenties in good health. Some clones in this sample may be carry-over from other donors' samples.

As regards this clone: The sample has other DNA sequences that encode this CDR3 too. The chain combines TRBV9 with TRBJ2-1; 9 positions match TRBD2. Trimming cost V 4 bases and J 4 bases; bases outside gene matches: 6. The CDR3 has 15 amino acids. Per the germline V gene, CDR1 is SGDLS and CDR2 is YYNGEE. For the CDR3, the DNA is TGTGCCAGCAGCCCCCGGCTAGCGGGGTACAATGAGCAGTTCTTC. Amino acid sequence: CASSPRLAGYNEQFF.

This clone was recorded once. This chain links TRBV30 with TRBJ2-1; 8 positions match TRBD2. In germline, CDR1 is GTSNPN, CDR2 SVGIG (reference sequence). With V trimmed by 0 bases and J by 3 bases, 4 bases remained unmatched. The CDR3 extends over 15 amino acids. The CDR3 is CAWSVQAGVYNEQFF. In nucleotides, the CDR3 is TGTGCCTGGAGTGTACAAGCGGGGGTCTACAATGAGCAGTTCTTC.

The chain combines TRBV5-1 with TRBJ2-7; D may be TRBD1 (5 bases). Trimming removed 4 bases from V and 4 bases from J, with 33 bases in between. The V gene's germline CDR1 is SGHRS and CDR2 YFSETQ. The CDR3 has 20 amino acids. The CDR3 DNA sequence: TGCGCCAGCAGCCTGCGACAGCCCCGGCTTGACCGATCGGACCCATACGAGCAGTACTTC. This encodes CASSLRQPRLDRSDPYEQYF.

On this clone itself: Other DNA sequences in the same sample also yield this CDR3. As DNA, the CDR3 is TGTGCCAGCAGCCGAAACCGGAACACTGAAGCTTTCTTT. Amino acid sequence: CASSRNRNTEAFF. The rearrangement joins TRBV14 to TRBJ1-1; no clear D. The V gene lost 4 bases and the J gene lost 1 base, with 7 bases spanning the gap. The CDR3 is 13 amino acids. Looked up from germline, CDR1 is SGHDN and CDR2 is FVKESK.